This T cell receptor (beta chain) was recorded in a study of cytomegalovirus exposure and HLA in healthy donors. Study conclusions and caveats: There were some public TCRs occurring in many donors, but most TCR sequences were rare. Differences between HLA loci emerged in a later analysis of TCR association rates, with DRB1 most and HLA-C fewest.

A word on this clone: Its specificity is unknown.

The PCR made use of 60 Vbeta and 13 Jbeta primers. Method: immunoSEQ multiplex PCR; TCRdb's copy keeps in-frame clones and lacks some. Among some 150,000 clones listed, approximately 70% were seen once. The CDR3 contains 14 residues. Germline trimming cut 4 bases from V and 2 bases from J; bases unmatched to any gene: 4. CDR1 and CDR2 from the germline V gene are LNHDA and SQIVND (reference sequence). The rearrangement uses TRBV19 and TRBJ2-7, with TRBD1 matching over 8 bases. The source material was PBMCs. The source of this sequence is a human donor in good health. CDR3 nucleotides: TGTGCCAGTAGTACCCGGGACAGGCCCTACGAGCAGTACTTC. The encoded protein is CASSTRDRPYEQYF.